Sequencing of this T cell receptor beta chain was carried out in a study of shared T cell receptors in the human thymus. Here immunoSEQ multiplex PCR was the method, and the copy in TCRdb shows in-frame clones only, minus some. In the table there are some 700,000 clones, 70% to 90% of which are singletons. This CDR3 is 15 amino acids long. The ends lost 2 bases at V and 6 bases at J; junction bases unmatched: 9. The germline V gene encodes CDR1 MNHEY and CDR2 SVGAGI. These data also formed part of another study, on human thymus T cells. This second study notes: Donation came from healthy Finnish infants having corrective surgery for congenital heart defects. The thymus tissue came from resections taken during corrective heart surgery.

Sample: thymocytes. This chain connects TRBV6-5 to TRBJ2-7, with TRBD1 matching 8 bases. The source of this sequence is a girl less than two years old with a congenital heart defect. Here the CDR3 DNA reads TGTGCCAGCAGTTACCGAGCGTCGGGACAGGCCGAGCAGTACTTC. Its translation is CASSYRASGQAEQYF.